This entry is about one T cell receptor (beta chain). The antigen remains unidentified. TCRdb ran MiXCR on the 5' RACE reads and lists one entry per CDR3 protein. The data hold about 350,000 distinct CDR3 sequences, with approximately 15% observed a single time. These data belong to a study of T-cell memory formation after mild COVID-19. Across the whole study: Each donor largely had its own TCR clusters.

General study findings and limits: Memory from before infection featured some responding clones, which suggests cross-reactive memory joined. The study found balanced CD4/CD8 in clones contracting day 15 to 85 and a CD4+ lean in later expanders.

Sequencing input: PBMCs or a T cell subset sorted from them (not recorded which). The sequence derives from a man aged 18 to 30 who had mild COVID-19 (a few samples of this study predate the infection). Cell type and time point are not known.

CDR3 bases: TGCGCCAGCAGCTTGCAGGGCCATAATTCACCCCTCCACTTT. This sequence encodes CASSLQGHNSPLHF. The chain is built from TRBV5-1 and TRBJ1-6; D might be TRBD1 (5 bases). The germline V gene has CDR1 SGHRS and CDR2 YFSETQ. The CDR3 runs 14 residues. V was cut by 1 base and J by 5 bases, with 7 bases left in between.